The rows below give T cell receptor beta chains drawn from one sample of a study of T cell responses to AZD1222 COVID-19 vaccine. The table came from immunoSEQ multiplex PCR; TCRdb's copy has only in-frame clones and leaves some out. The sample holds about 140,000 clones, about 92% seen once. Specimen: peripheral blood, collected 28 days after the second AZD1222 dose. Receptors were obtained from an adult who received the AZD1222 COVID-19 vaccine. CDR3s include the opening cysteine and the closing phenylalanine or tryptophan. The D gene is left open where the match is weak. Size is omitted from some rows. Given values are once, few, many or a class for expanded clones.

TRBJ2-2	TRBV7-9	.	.	CASSLRGESGGELFF	TGTGCCAGCAGCTTACGCGGGGAAAGTGGCGGGGAGCTGTTTTTT
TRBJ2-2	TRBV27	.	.	CASSFGTTGELFF	TGTGCCAGCAGTTTTGGGACGACCGGGGAGCTGTTTTTT
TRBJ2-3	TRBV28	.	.	CASTQAGDTQYF	TGTGCCAGCACTCAAGCGGGAGATACGCAGTATTTT
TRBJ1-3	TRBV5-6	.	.	CASSPWTVTGNTIYF	TGTGCCAGCAGCCCCTGGACAGTAACTGGAAACACCATATATTTT
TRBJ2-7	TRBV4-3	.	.	CASSQERTHSYEQYF	TGCGCCAGCAGCCAAGAGAGGACACACTCCTACGAGCAGTACTTC
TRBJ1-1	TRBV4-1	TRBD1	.	CASSPRQGEAFF	TGCGCCAGCAGCCCCAGACAGGGAGAAGCTTTCTTT
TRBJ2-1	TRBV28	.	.	CASRAPGKGPFF	TGTGCCAGCAGGGCCCCCGGGAAAGGGCCGTTCTTC
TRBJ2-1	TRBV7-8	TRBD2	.	CASRSTGGRYNEQFF	TGTGCCAGCAGGTCCACGGGGGGGCGGTACAATGAGCAGTTCTTC
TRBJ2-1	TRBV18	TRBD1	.	CASSRTGGSNEQFF	TGTGCCAGCTCACGGACAGGTGGCTCCAATGAGCAGTTCTTC
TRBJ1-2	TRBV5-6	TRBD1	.	CASSLMDRGPGYTF	TGTGCCAGCAGCTTGATGGACAGGGGGCCTGGCTACACCTTC
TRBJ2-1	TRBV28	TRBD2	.	CASTGLAGDEQFF	TGTGCCAGCACAGGACTAGCGGGAGATGAGCAGTTCTTC
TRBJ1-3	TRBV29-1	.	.	CSVVPGGNTIYF	TGCAGCGTTGTTCCGGGCGGAAACACCATATATTTT
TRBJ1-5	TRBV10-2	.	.	CASSESVFQPQHF	TGCGCCAGCAGTGAGTCGGTTTTTCAACCCCAGCATTTT
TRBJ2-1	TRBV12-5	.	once	CASGLSGKHEQFF	TGTGCTAGTGGTTTGTCTGGGAAACATGAGCAGTTCTTC
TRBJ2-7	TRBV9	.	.	CASMRDYEQYF	TGTGCCAGCATGCGGGACTACGAGCAGTACTTC
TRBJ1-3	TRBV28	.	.	CASMRQGVSGNTIYF	TGTGCCAGCATGCGCCAGGGAGTCTCTGGAAACACCATATATTTT
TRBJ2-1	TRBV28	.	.	CASSLAPTGRRGNEQFF	TGTGCCAGCAGTTTAGCCCCTACGGGAAGGAGAGGCAATGAGCAGTTCTTC
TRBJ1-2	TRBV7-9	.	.	CASSLAEWDGYTF	TGTGCCAGCAGCTTAGCCGAGTGGGATGGCTACACCTTC
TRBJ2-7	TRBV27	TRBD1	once	CASSPATGEFAYEQYF	TGTGCCAGCAGTCCGGCGACAGGGGAATTCGCCTACGAGCAGTACTTC
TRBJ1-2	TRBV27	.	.	CASSLSRGAKYGYTF	TGTGCCAGCAGTTTATCGCGGGGCGCGAAGTATGGCTACACCTTC
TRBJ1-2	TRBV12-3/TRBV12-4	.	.	CASSPRGGGYTF	TGTGCCAGCAGTCCCAGGGGCGGGGGCTACACCTTC
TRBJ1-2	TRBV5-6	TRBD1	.	CASRSRDRVDGYTF	TGTGCCAGCAGGAGCCGGGACAGGGTGGATGGCTACACCTTC
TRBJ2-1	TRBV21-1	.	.	CASSKDRGLVYNEQFF	TGTGCCAGCAGCAAAGATAGGGGACTCGTTTACAATGAGCAGTTCTTC
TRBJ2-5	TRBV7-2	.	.	CASSSGVVGETQYF	TGTGCCAGCAGCTCGGGAGTGGTAGGAGAGACCCAGTACTTC
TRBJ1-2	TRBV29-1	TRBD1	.	CSVERGREGYGYTF	TGCAGCGTTGAGAGGGGGCGGGAGGGCTATGGCTACACCTTC
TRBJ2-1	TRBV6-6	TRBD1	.	CASSRQGLTYNEQFF	TGTGCCAGCAGTCGACAGGGGTTGACCTACAATGAGCAGTTCTTC
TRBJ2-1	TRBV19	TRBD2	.	CASSPGTSGSGDNEQFF	TGTGCCAGTAGTCCCGGAACTAGCGGGAGTGGGGACAATGAGCAGTTCTTC
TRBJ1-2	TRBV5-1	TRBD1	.	CASSITGTGDGYTF	TGCGCCAGCAGCATTACCGGGACAGGGGATGGCTACACCTTC